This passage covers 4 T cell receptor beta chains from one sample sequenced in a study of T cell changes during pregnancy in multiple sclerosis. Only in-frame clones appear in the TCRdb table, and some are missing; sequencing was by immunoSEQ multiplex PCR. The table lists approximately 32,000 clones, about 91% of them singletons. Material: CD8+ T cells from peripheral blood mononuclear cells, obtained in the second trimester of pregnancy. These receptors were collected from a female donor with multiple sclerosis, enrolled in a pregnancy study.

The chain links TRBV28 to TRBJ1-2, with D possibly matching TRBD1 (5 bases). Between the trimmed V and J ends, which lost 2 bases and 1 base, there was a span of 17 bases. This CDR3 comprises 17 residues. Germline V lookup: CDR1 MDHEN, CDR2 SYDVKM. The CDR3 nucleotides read TGTGCCAGCAGTTTAAACCCCCGGCAGGGTAATAACTATGGCTACACCTTC. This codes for CASSLNPRQGNNYGYTF.

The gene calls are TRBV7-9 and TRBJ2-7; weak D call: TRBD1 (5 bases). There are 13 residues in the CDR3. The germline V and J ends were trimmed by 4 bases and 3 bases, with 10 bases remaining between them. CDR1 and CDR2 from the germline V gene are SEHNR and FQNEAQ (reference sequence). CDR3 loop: CASSYPTDYEQYF. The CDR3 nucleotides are TGTGCCAGCAGCTATCCGACAGACTACGAGCAGTACTTC.

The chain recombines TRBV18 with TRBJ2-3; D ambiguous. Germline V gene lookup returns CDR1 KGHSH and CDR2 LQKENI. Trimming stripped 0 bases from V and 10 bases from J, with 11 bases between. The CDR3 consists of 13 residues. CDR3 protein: CASSPPEDLAQYF. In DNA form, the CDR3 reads TGTGCCAGCTCACCACCTGAGGATTTGGCGCAGTATTTT.

In nucleotides, the CDR3 is TGCGCCAGCAGCCCCAGACAGGGAGATTACGAGCAGTACTTC. It is translated as CASSPRQGDYEQYF. The V call is TRBV5-1, the J call TRBJ2-7; TRBD1 aligns across 7 bases. V shed 4 bases, J shed 4 bases, and the junction held 8 bases outside the gene matches. Per the germline V gene, CDR1 is SGHRS and CDR2 is YFSETQ. The CDR3 consists of 14 residues.